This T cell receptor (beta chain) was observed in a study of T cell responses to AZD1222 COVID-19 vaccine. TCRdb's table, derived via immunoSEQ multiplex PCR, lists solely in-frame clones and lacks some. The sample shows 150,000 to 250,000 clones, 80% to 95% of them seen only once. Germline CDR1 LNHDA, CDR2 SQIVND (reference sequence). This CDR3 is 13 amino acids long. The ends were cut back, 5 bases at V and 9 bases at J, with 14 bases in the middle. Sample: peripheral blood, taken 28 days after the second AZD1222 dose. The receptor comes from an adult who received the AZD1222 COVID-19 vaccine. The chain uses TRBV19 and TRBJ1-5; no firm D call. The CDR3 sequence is CASSDVPQRPQHF. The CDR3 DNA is TGTGCCAGTAGTGACGTCCCACAAAGGCCCCAGCATTTT.